This T cell receptor (beta chain) was obtained from a study of cytomegalovirus exposure and HLA in healthy donors (dated by TCRdb to 2015 to 2018). With respect to the entire study: An earlier analysis of some 620 of the donors reported about 260 Gb of sequence data and roughly 120 million unique TCR beta sequences obtained from some 170 million T cells. An early release covering roughly 600 HLA-typed donors comprised about 310 gigabases of sequencing data and about 90 million unique TCR sequences. Among the roughly 400 genotyped donors, approximately 82% belonged to the genetic ancestry cluster associated with self-reported Caucasian donors. The study was designed to test whether signatures of past pathogen exposure could be identified by cataloging public T cell receptors. Using immunosequencing, the study profiled T cell repertoires from around 680 subjects and related those repertoires to cytomegalovirus serostatus. In addition to the first cohort of about 650 subjects, a separate validation cohort of 120 different subjects was used. High-throughput TCR immunosequencing, statistical association of individual TCRs with disease status, and machine learning were combined to predict cytomegalovirus infection status. In a later analysis, previously published TCR beta repertoires from about 640 donors were re-analyzed and high-resolution HLA genotyping was added so that TCR occurrence patterns could be studied. The later analysis used no new phenotypic data to find candidate immune exposures, relying instead on TCR beta sequences and their occurrence across donors. In an earlier analysis of 500 to 650 of the donors, high-throughput TCR beta sequencing was used to judge whether each TCR beta V gene segment behaved as functional or pseudogenic. Donor age, sex, ethnicity and CMV serostatus were compiled alongside the repertoire data. A later genetic analysis took genome-wide SNP genotypes for about 65% of the roughly 670 donors and used that subset as a discovery cohort. Every repertoire in the discovery cohort had been generated on one and the same sequencing platform. HLA typing covered class I and class II loci at four-digit resolution. Typing coverage varied by locus: roughly 629-640 donors for A, B, C, DRB1 and DQB1; roughly 520 for DQA1; more than 600 for DPA1; roughly 470 for DPB1. About five DR-DQ haplotypes were handled as single units for association and clustering, since linkage in the cohort was strong. Among several hundred genotyped donors of the cohort, an average of approximately 220,000 unique TCR beta nucleotide sequences was sequenced per donor, of which about 18% were non-productive. Results the study describes overall, beyond this receptor: A total of fewer than 200 TCR beta chains were listed by the study as associated with cytomegalovirus. Immune exposure information for the cohort was limited to CMV serostatus. In a later analysis, several top co-occurrence clusters were reported to appear linked to parvovirus B19, influenza, CMV and Epstein-Barr virus. According to a later analysis, most CMV-associated TCR beta chains appeared to be HLA-restricted, and the HLA associations seemed to be driven largely by CMV exposure. An association between a missense DCLRE1C variant and V-gene and J-gene trimming of TCR beta chains was found in a later genetic analysis and replicated in an independent cohort. A later analysis associated some 17,000 TCR beta sequences with specific HLA alleles at a false discovery rate of 0.05. HLA typing was unavailable for some donors at each locus, so association tests used only the typed subset. Because the 87-base-pair reads could not distinguish some IMGT-functional V segments, including TRBV6-2 and TRBV6-3, those segments were excluded. In both the original and validation cohorts, the classifier was reported to diagnose cytomegalovirus status with high specificity and sensitivity. Because counts were too low, 15 or so rarely observed V segments, including chromosome 9 orphons, were excluded from the earlier analysis of several hundred of the donors. Three of the identified cytomegalovirus-associated TCR beta chains were confirmed in vitro to be specific for cytomegalovirus antigens. Correlated functional status among segregating V segments might be attributable to linkage disequilibrium, but an unknown experimental factor could not be ruled out. A further reported finding was that TCR beta sequences accurately predicted the HLA-A and HLA-B alleles for most subjects in the first cohort. Most TCR sequences were observed very rarely across donors, whereas some public TCRs were present in many individuals. Compared with the 666-donor mean, donors in an Asian-associated ancestry cluster had fewer N-insertions in productive TCRs, according to a later genetic analysis. A cluster of highly shared sequence variants was judged likely to represent a technical artifact of the sequencing pipeline. It was suggested by the authors that the approach could potentially be generalized to other disease states and immunological phenotypes. In this cohort, only TCR beta chains were sequenced, and detectable features were limited by the absence of alpha or paired-chain data. Strong co-occurrence of HLA alleles, especially DR and DQ, made assigning TCR associations to individual alleles difficult. In a later analysis, TCR association rates were found to vary across HLA loci, with the most associated TCRs seen for DRB1 alleles and the fewest for HLA-C alleles. Sequencing depth was assumed to be roughly uniform across donors in the presence/absence analyses, though that assumption may not hold. An earlier analysis of around 500 of the donors showed that most TCR beta V segments appeared in productive rearrangements either about 90% or about 30% of the time, which broadly matched IMGT annotations. In a later analysis, HLA-associated TCR beta chains were found to be more clonally expanded and to have lower generation probabilities than equally common non-associated chains.

The protocol used for the library was the immunoSEQ multiplex PCR assay. A mixture of 60 forward primers for TCR Vbeta segments and 13 reverse primers for TCR Jbeta segments was used in the multiplex PCR. Amplification of the CDR3 region of rearranged TCR beta genes was performed with a multiplex PCR assay on genomic DNA. On the Illumina HiSeq System, the amplified TCR beta libraries were sequenced as 87-base-pair reads. Regarding the original processing steps: Across the roughly 600 repertoires, a later analysis counted some 80 million unique TCR beta chains, some 11 million of which were shared by at least two donors. To remove PCR and sequencing errors, raw reads were error-corrected and collapsed into unique sequences using a nearest-neighbor algorithm that merged closely related sequences. To assign V, D and J gene segments, CDR3 sequences were aligned to IMGT reference sequences. For a sequence to be retained, a match of at least six nucleotides to both a V gene segment and a J gene segment was required. Rearrangements were called productive when the CDR3 lacked stop codons and stayed in frame with V and J; all others were non-productive. Following IMGT convention, CDR3 was defined as the stretch from the second conserved V-encoded cysteine to the conserved J-encoded phenylalanine. The earlier analysis of a few hundred of the donors excluded sequences that lacked an unambiguous match to a single V gene segment. An earlier analysis of approximately 590 of the donors classified V segments as functional when productive rearrangements were above 56.7% and as segregating when the standard deviation between donors was above 5%. A statistical classification framework was built for diagnosing cytomegalovirus status from the catalog of TCR beta chain sequences. In a later analysis, V and J genes were assigned by comparing TCR nucleotide sequences against IMGT/GENE-DB human TR gene sequences. A later analysis assigned CDR3 sequences and most-parsimonious VDJ recombination scenarios with the TCRdist pipeline. In a later analysis, each TCR beta chain was defined by its CDR3 amino acid sequence together with its V-gene family, and reads lacking a unique V-gene family were excluded. In a later analysis, around 650 highly shared, low-generation-probability nucleotide sequences were removed to address suspected cross-contamination and a sequencing artifact. In a later analysis, a clonal expansion index for each public chain was calculated from normalized within-repertoire ranks of inferred template counts. A later analysis computed generation probabilities with a VDJ recombination model fitted to out-of-frame rearrangements, and checked the results against IGoR. In a later analysis, TCR-TCR, TCR-HLA and TCR-CMV co-occurrence was scored with hypergeometric tests, and a repertoire-size bias correction was applied to TCR pairs. In a later analysis, false discovery rates were estimated by permuting HLA or CMV assignments 20 times. In a later analysis, co-occurring TCRs were grouped with DBSCAN, and TCRdist sequence similarity was added when clustering was performed within HLA-allele-positive subsets. For co-occurrence clustering, repertoires with fewer than 30,000 or more than 120,000 public chains were excluded, along with roughly 5 repertoires with anomalous nucleotide sharing. Entries here come from immuneACCESS through TCRdb and include only in-frame sequences with V and J called. Some clones fail to appear in such tables; in the studies checked, an unresolved V gene covers under half of the shortfall, and the cause of the remainder is unknown. From that table come the V and J calls and clone size; the DNA was used to work out D and trimming. This sample comprises approximately 160,000 clones, 80% to 85% of them detected only once. Roughly 4.5% of the sample is in the top ten clones.

Comments on this clone: Its specific antigen is unknown. Qualities for individual bases were not recorded, and no much larger clone is one base off.

The CDR3 runs 15 residues from the cysteine to the phenylalanine. Only the CDR3 DNA stays, 45 bases, in frame from base 1. The germline V gene (reference sequence) sets CDR1 to LNHDA and CDR2 to SQIVND. Trimmed from V: 5 bases; trimmed from J: 5 bases; junction bases lacking a gene match: 6. The cohort consisted of approximately 690 healthy bone marrow donors. At the time of sampling, all cohort members were nominally healthy, though unrecorded immune exposures were likely present. The donor tested CMV seropositive, placing the donor among the approximately 310 seropositive members of the cohort. A peripheral blood sample was collected from each donor, and TCR beta sequencing was performed on peripheral blood mononuclear cells. Genomic DNA extraction from the blood cell samples was performed with the Qiagen DNeasy Blood Extraction Kit.

Recombination joined TRBV19 with TRBJ1-5, with 10 bases aligning to TRBD1. This clonotype originated in a man aged 45-65 years in good health and CMV-seropositive. Input material: PBMCs. For the CDR3, the sequence is CASSGGQGFYQPQHF. The sequenced DNA: TGTGCCAGTAGTGGGGGACAGGGGTTTTATCAGCCCCAGCATTTT.